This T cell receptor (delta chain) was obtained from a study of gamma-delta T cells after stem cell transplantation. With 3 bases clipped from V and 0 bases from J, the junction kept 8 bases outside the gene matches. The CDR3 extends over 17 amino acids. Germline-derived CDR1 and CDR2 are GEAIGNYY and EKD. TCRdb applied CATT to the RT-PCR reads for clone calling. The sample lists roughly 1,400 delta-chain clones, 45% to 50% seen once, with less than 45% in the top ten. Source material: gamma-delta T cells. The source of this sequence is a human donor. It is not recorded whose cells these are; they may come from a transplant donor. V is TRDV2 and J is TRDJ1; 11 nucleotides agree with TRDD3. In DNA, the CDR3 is TGTGCCTGTGACTCCCTGGTGGGGGATACGAACACCGATAAACTCATCTTT. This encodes CACDSLVGDTNTDKLIF.